A single sample is the source of the 5 T cell receptor beta chains below, sequenced in a study of cytomegalovirus exposure and HLA in healthy donors. Primers included in the PCR were 60 Vbeta and 13 Jbeta primers. TCRdb's table, derived via immunoSEQ multiplex PCR, lists solely in-frame clones and lacks some. The sample lists about 200,000 clones, 70% to 80% seen once, with approximately 0.36% in the top ten. Sequencing was done on a sample of PBMCs. The receptors were gathered from a male donor in good health and CMV-seropositive.

The chain carries TRBV30 and TRBJ2-7, with 10 bases fitting TRBD2. This CDR3 has 16 residues. J lost 9 bases, V lost 3 bases, and 17 bases had no gene match. Per germline, CDR1 GTSNPN and CDR2 SVGIG (reference sequence). The CDR3 nucleotides read TGTGCCTGGAGCCGACCACCTAGCGGGAGTCAGGCACGGCAGTACTTC. This translates into CAWSRPPSGSQARQYF.

The V and J genes are TRBV4-1 and TRBJ2-7; possibly TRBD2 for D (5 bases). This CDR3 spans 15 amino acids. The V gene lost 4 bases and the J gene lost 4 bases, with 17 bases spanning the gap. Per the germline V gene, CDR1 is MGHRA and CDR2 is YSYEKL. The CDR3 DNA sequence: TGCGCCAGCAGCCCTCAATTCCAGCCGGGGTACGAGCAGTACTTC. As protein: CASSPQFQPGYEQYF.

This clone has a handful of counts. The chain links TRBV30 to TRBJ1-5; 7 bases map to TRBD1. CDR3 length equals 14 residues. V gave up 5 bases and J gave up 9 bases; unmatched junction bases: 13. Germline V gene data show CDR1 as GTSNPN and CDR2 as SVGIG (reference sequence). DNA of the CDR3: TGTGCCTGGTCCCCCTGGCAGGGGGAGCGGCCCCAGCATTTT. Translating it yields CAWSPWQGERPQHF.

This clone has a single count. For the CDR3, the DNA is TGTGCCATCACGGCCCGGGAGGGATCGTACGAGCAGTACTTC. Translated: CAITAREGSYEQYF. The chain employs TRBV10-3 and TRBJ2-7; 8 nucleotides agree with TRBD2. The V and J ends lost 7 bases and 4 bases, in that order; junction bases with no gene match: 9. From germline, CDR1 is ENHRY and CDR2 SYGVKD. There are 14 residues in the CDR3.

This clone was seen only a few times. The chain joins TRBV7-9 to TRBJ2-7; possible D gene TRBD1, 6 bases. The germline V gene encodes CDR1 SEHNR and CDR2 FQNEAQ (reference sequence). V was shortened by 3 bases and J by 9 bases, with 15 bases between the two germline ends. The CDR3 runs 13 residues. This CDR3 reads CASSFYGGNTQYF. The CDR3 region has the DNA TGTGCCAGCAGCTTTTATGGGGGCAACACGCAGTACTTC.